The 19 T cell receptor beta chains in this list originate from one sample, sequenced in a study of blood T cell repertoires in COVID-19. The data were produced by immunoSEQ multiplex PCR, yet TCRdb's version contains in-frame clones alone and is incomplete. The table shows 200,000 to 250,000 clones, with 89% occurring only once. Sequencing was performed on peripheral blood. All receptors come from a man aged 60-69 years who had recovered from COVID-19.

V is TRBV24-1 and J is TRBJ2-7, with a weak D call TRBD1 (5 bases). The CDR3 runs to 19 residues. The ends were cut back, 1 base at V and 3 bases at J, with 24 bases in the middle. CDR1 and CDR2 from the germline V gene are KGHDR and SFDVKD. The CDR3 loop is CATSDLGPPTGRQYYEQYF. The CDR3 DNA sequence: TGTGCCACCAGTGATTTAGGCCCCCCCACAGGTCGGCAATACTACGAGCAGTACTTC.

The chain uses TRBV11-3 and TRBJ2-1; 9 nucleotides align to TRBD2. Germline values: CDR1 SGHNT, CDR2 YENEEA. This CDR3 has 17 amino acids. With V trimmed by 0 bases and J by 2 bases, 5 bases remained unmatched. The CDR3 protein is CASSLEGAGGPYNEQFF. CDR3 bases: TGTGCCAGCAGCTTAGAGGGTGCGGGAGGGCCCTACAATGAGCAGTTCTTC.

The chain joins TRBV7-3 to TRBJ1-2, with 7 bases that match TRBD1. Trimming removed 4 bases from V and 8 bases from J; junction bases left unmatched: 7. CDR1 is SGHTA and CDR2 is FQGTGA in the germline V gene. The CDR3 consists of 13 residues. The CDR3 DNA is TGTGCCAGCAGCTCCACAGGGGTTGAGGGCTACACCTTC. Residues: CASSSTGVEGYTF.

This clone was seen only once. The chain employs TRBV12-3 or TRBV12-4 and TRBJ1-1; D is uncertain. The V end lost 5 bases, the J end lost 0 bases, and 4 bases lay between the germline ends. The CDR3 extends over 12 amino acids. This CDR3 reads CASSTVNTEAFF. CDR3 bases: TGTGCCAGCAGTACAGTGAACACTGAAGCTTTCTTT.

The chain is built from TRBV7-3 and TRBJ1-3; 7 nucleotides line up with TRBD1. Germline loops: CDR1 SGHTA, CDR2 FQGTGA. CDR3 length: 15 residues. V was pared by 4 bases and J by 2 bases, with 5 bases of the junction left unmatched. Here the CDR3 reads CASSSSTGTGNTIYF. CDR3 sequence (DNA): TGTGCCAGCAGCTCCTCGACAGGGACTGGAAACACCATATATTTT.

This sequence joins TRBV10-3 and TRBJ2-5; D perhaps matches TRBD1 (6 bases). Between the trimmed V and J ends, which lost 3 bases and 5 bases, there was a span of 19 bases. Germline CDR1 reads ENHRY; CDR2 reads SYGVKD. CDR3 length: 16 residues. The CDR3 spells CAISDIAWTARETQYF. DNA for the CDR3: TGTGCCATCAGTGATATAGCCTGGACAGCTCGGGAGACCCAGTACTTC.

The CDR3 loop reads CASSPTSNTEAFF. The CDR3 DNA sequence: TGTGCCAGCAGCCCGACTTCGAACACTGAAGCTTTCTTT. This rearrangement joins TRBV7-3 to TRBJ1-1; no clear D gene. Trimming removed 5 bases from V and 1 base from J, with 8 bases in between. The CDR3 spans 13 residues. Germline CDR1 and CDR2: SGHTA and FQGTGA. Using reference TRBV7-3 and TRBJ1-1 for the parts outside the CDR3, the full variable domain is GAGVSQTPSNKVTEKGKYVELRCDPISGHTALYWYRQSLGQGPEFLIYFQGTGAADDSGLPNDRFFAVRPEGSVSTLKIQRTERGDSAVYLCASSPTSNTEAFFGQGTRLTVV.

This clone showed up just a few times. V gene TRBV7-3 combines with J gene TRBJ1-1; tentatively, D is TRBD1 (6 bases). Looked up from germline, CDR1 is SGHTA and CDR2 is FQGTGA. V was pared by 6 bases and J by 0 bases, with 20 bases between. This CDR3 is built from 17 residues. CDR3 loop: CASSPGTLDSLNTEAFF. CDR3 nucleotides: TGTGCCAGCAGTCCCGGGACACTCGATTCTTTGAACACTGAAGCTTTCTTT.

This chain links TRBV10-3 with TRBJ1-4, with TRBD1 matching over 7 bases. This CDR3 is 17 amino acids long. Per germline, CDR1 ENHRY and CDR2 SYGVKD. With V trimmed by 3 bases and J by 0 bases, 7 bases remained unmatched. The CDR3, as DNA: TGTGCCATCAGTGAAGATCAAGGGGGCACAACTAATGAAAAACTGTTTTTT. Translation: CAISEDQGGTTNEKLFF.

The rearrangement joins TRBV7-8 to TRBJ1-6; 7 bases agree with TRBD1. CDR3 length equals 14 residues. Germline CDR1 and CDR2: SGHVS and FQNEAQ. The trim removed 5 bases at V and 7 bases at J, leaving 5 bases unmatched. The chain's CDR3 is CASSGGQLNSPLHF. The CDR3 bases are TGTGCCAGCAGCGGGGGACAGCTGAATTCACCCCTCCACTTT.

This clone occurred once. This sequence joins TRBV27 and TRBJ1-1; TRBD1 aligns across 7 bases. J lost 2 bases, V lost 2 bases, and 2 bases had no gene match. This CDR3 contains 14 residues. Per the germline V gene, CDR1 is MNHEY and CDR2 is SMNVEV (reference sequence). The CDR3 DNA is TGTGCCAGCAGTTTAGAAGGGGGCAACACTGAAGCTTTCTTT. Its protein product is CASSLEGGNTEAFF.

The chain is built from TRBV6-5 and TRBJ1-5; D call uncertain. Trimming stripped 6 bases from V and 7 bases from J, with 16 bases between. Germline V CDR1 and CDR2: MNHEY, SVGAGI. CDR3 size: 14 residues. This chain's CDR3 is CASSRGEGSQPQHF. In DNA, the CDR3 is TGTGCCAGCAGCCGCGGGGAGGGCAGCCAGCCCCAGCATTTT.

The chain uses TRBV7-8 and TRBJ2-7; D not certain. CDR3 length equals 16 residues. Germline-derived CDR1 and CDR2 are SGHVS and FQNEAQ. V was cut by 3 bases and J by 0 bases, with 15 bases left in between. The CDR3 coding sequence is TGTGCCAGCAGCTTCGGTCCGCCAGCAGGCTCCTACGAGCAGTACTTC. As protein: CASSFGPPAGSYEQYF.

This chain connects TRBV7-9 to TRBJ2-5, with D possibly being TRBD1 (5 bases). Deletions cut 3 bases from V and 7 bases from J, with 6 bases between. The germline gives CDR1 SEHNR, CDR2 FQNEAQ (reference sequence). The CDR3 consists of 11 residues. Here the CDR3 DNA reads TGTGCCAGCAGCTTCAGGGTGACCCAGTACTTC. Its protein product is CASSFRVTQYF.

The rearrangement uses TRBV27 and TRBJ2-3; D remains unclear. Germline CDR1 reads MNHEY; CDR2 reads SMNVEV (reference sequence). Deletions cut 1 base from V and 5 bases from J, with 13 bases between. The length of the CDR3 is 15 residues. The CDR3 here is CASSLLGPPGDTQYF. The CDR3 DNA reads TGTGCCAGCAGTTTATTAGGCCCCCCGGGAGATACGCAGTATTTT.

The V call is TRBV7-7, the J call TRBJ2-1; 9 nucleotides align to TRBD1. The V gene end was trimmed by 4 bases and the J gene end by 2 bases; junction bases not matched to a gene: 3. The CDR3 has 15 amino acids. From germline, CDR1 is SSHAT and CDR2 FNYEAQ (reference sequence). The CDR3 DNA follows: TGTGCCAGCAGCTCGGGACAGGGCCCCTACAATGAGCAGTTCTTC. Amino acids: CASSSGQGPYNEQFF.

This clone was picked up many times. V usage is TRBV20-1 and J usage is TRBJ2-3, with TRBD2 as a possible D gene (6 bases). The germline CDR1 and CDR2 sequences are DFQATT and SNEGSKA (reference sequence). V lost 3 bases, J lost 5 bases, and 12 bases lay in between. The CDR3 extends over 13 amino acids. CDR3 DNA sequence: TGCAGTGCTAGTCGGGGGTCAGGAGATACGCAGTATTTT. Encoded protein: CSASRGSGDTQYF.

The chain recombines TRBV6-5 with TRBJ2-1, with 9 positions matching TRBD1. The CDR3 loop spans 13 amino acids. The V segment lost 7 bases and the J segment 8 bases; nucleotides outside the gene matches: 6. Germline loops: CDR1 MNHEY, CDR2 SVGAGI. CDR3: CASITGGRDEQFF. CDR3 nucleotide sequence: TGTGCCAGCATTACAGGGGGCCGGGATGAGCAGTTCTTC.

This chain uses TRBV6-4 with TRBJ1-6, with unresolved D. The germline V gene has CDR1 MRHNA and CDR2 SNTAGT. The CDR3 is 14 residues long. Trimming left V 4 bases short and J 7 bases short, with 11 bases between. The CDR3 here is CASSAEHVNSPLHF. As DNA, the CDR3 is TGTGCCAGCAGTGCCGAACATGTAAATTCACCCCTCCACTTT.